These 20 T cell receptor beta chains came from one sample sequenced in a study of OX40 agonist ivuxolimab in advanced cancers. TCRdb's table, derived via immunoSEQ multiplex PCR, lists solely in-frame clones and lacks some. Of 70,000 to 85,000 clones listed, around 90% are singletons. The specimen comprised CD4+ or CD8+ T cells sorted from blood, sampled in a trial of the OX40 agonist ivuxolimab. The receptors were sampled from an adult with an advanced solid tumor such as melanoma, head and neck, liver or kidney cancer.

The V call is TRBV5-5, the J call TRBJ2-5; D not resolved. The V end was cut by 0 bases, the J end by 2 bases, with 8 bases between. CDR1 and CDR2 from the germline V gene are SGHKS and YYEKEE (reference sequence). The CDR3 runs to 14 residues. CDR3 DNA: TGTGCCAGCAGCTTGGAAGACATGCAAGAGACCCAGTACTTC. Translated: CASSLEDMQETQYF.

J is TRBJ2-1 and V is TRBV14, with TRBD2 identical over 10 bases. The germline CDR1 and CDR2 sequences are SGHDN and FVKESK. The CDR3 is 16 amino acids. V lost 0 bases, J lost 7 bases, and 6 bases stayed unmatched. The CDR3 DNA reads as TGTGCCAGCAGCCAAGAAAAGAGCGGGAGGGGGAATGAGCAGTTCTTC. Residues: CASSQEKSGRGNEQFF.

J is TRBJ1-2 and V is TRBV7-2, with a tentative D call TRBD1 (6 bases). This CDR3 contains 14 residues. V lost 6 bases to trimming and J lost 8 bases, with 19 bases between them. Germline V lookup: CDR1 SGHTA, CDR2 FQGNSA. The CDR3 DNA reads as TGTGCCAGCAGAGCCTCCTTGGCAGGGGTCGGCTACACCTTC. Its translation: CASRASLAGVGYTF.

This clone was seen only once. V gene TRBV18 combines with J gene TRBJ2-1; D gene ambiguous. Trimming took 0 bases from V and 10 from J, leaving 7 bases between them. The CDR3 sequence is 12 residues long. Germline V gives CDR1 KGHSH, CDR2 LQKENI. CDR3 in amino acids: CASSPPGAEQFF. The CDR3, as DNA: TGTGCCAGCTCACCACCAGGTGCCGAGCAGTTCTTC.

V is TRBV5-1 and J is TRBJ2-2, with a weak D call TRBD1 (6 bases). CDR1 is SGHRS, CDR2 YFSETQ, per germline. Trimming left V 0 bases short and J 1 base short, with 13 bases between. The CDR3 sequence is 17 residues long. CDR3 DNA sequence: TGCGCCAGCAGCTTGGCCCAGGGGACCCTGAACACCGGGGAGCTGTTTTTT. It translates to CASSLAQGTLNTGELFF.

V usage is TRBV29-1 and J usage is TRBJ2-1, with D perhaps TRBD2 (6 bases). Trimming took 6 bases from V and 10 from J, leaving 13 bases between them. The germline V gene has CDR1 SQVTM and CDR2 ANQGSEA. There are 11 residues in the CDR3. DNA of the CDR3: TGCAGCGTATCTAGGGCGGGGGAGCAGTTCTTC. Amino acid sequence: CSVSRAGEQFF.

This sequence joins TRBV7-8 and TRBJ2-2, with 7 bases matching TRBD1. With V trimmed by 4 bases and J by 1 base, 6 bases remained unmatched. Germline assignment: CDR1 SGHVS and CDR2 FQNEAQ. This CDR3 has 16 residues. CDR3 protein: CASSSQGQLNTGELFF. CDR3 bases: TGTGCCAGCAGCTCCCAGGGACAGCTGAACACCGGGGAGCTGTTTTTT.

The rearrangement uses TRBV30 and TRBJ1-5; D might be TRBD1 (6 bases). Germline V gene sequence: CDR1 GTSNPN, CDR2 SVGIG (reference sequence). The CDR3 contains 10 residues. CDR3 sequence: CPRGRQPQHF. Here the CDR3 DNA reads TGTCCCAGGGGCCGTCAGCCCCAGCATTTT.

The chain joins TRBV7-6 to TRBJ2-7; perhaps TRBD1 as D (6 bases). V was clipped by 2 bases and J by 7 bases, with 12 bases between them. This CDR3 is 13 amino acids long. CDR1 and CDR2 from the germline V gene are SGHVS and FNYEAQ. CDR3 sequence reads: CASSLMQGSEQYF. The CDR3 nucleotides read TGTGCCAGCAGCTTAATGCAGGGGTCAGAGCAGTACTTC. Using reference TRBV7-6 and TRBJ2-7 for the parts outside the CDR3, the full variable domain is GAGVSQSPRYKVTKRGQDVALRCDPISGHVSLYWYRQALGQGPEFLTYFNYEAQQDKSGLPNDRFSAERPEGSISTLTIQRTEQRDSAMYRCASSLMQGSEQYFGPGTRLTVT.

The chain links TRBV2 to TRBJ2-1; the D gene is possibly TRBD2 (6 bases). This CDR3 region has 15 residues. V was shortened by 0 bases and J by 7 bases, with 13 bases between the two germline ends. Per germline, CDR1 SNHLY and CDR2 FYNNEI. The CDR3 sequence is CASSEALGRGNEQFF. CDR3 DNA: TGTGCCAGCAGTGAAGCTCTCGGGAGAGGGAATGAGCAGTTCTTC.

The rearrangement links TRBV27 to TRBJ1-6; D is perhaps TRBD1 (6 bases). The V end lost 0 bases, the J end lost 0 bases, and 15 bases lay between the germline ends. Per the germline V gene, CDR1 is MNHEY and CDR2 is SMNVEV (reference sequence). The CDR3 sequence is 19 residues long. CDR3 in DNA: TGTGCCAGCAGTTTATCGTCGGTCAGGGGCCGCTCCTATAATTCACCCCTCCACTTT. Protein: CASSLSSVRGRSYNSPLHF.

The V call is TRBV20-1, the J call TRBJ2-5; no firm D call. The CDR3 has 11 residues. V was clipped by 4 bases and J by 5 bases, with 8 bases between them. Germline CDR1 DFQATT, CDR2 SNEGSKA (reference sequence). CDR3 amino acids: CSANWLETQYF. The CDR3 DNA is TGCAGTGCTAACTGGTTGGAGACCCAGTACTTC.

The J gene is TRBJ1-2, the V gene TRBV5-4, with TRBD1 matching over 9 bases. J gave up 7 bases and V 0 bases, and 1 base lay outside the gene matches. The CDR3 contains 13 residues. Germline CDR1 reads SGHNT; CDR2 reads YYREEE (reference sequence). The CDR3 sequence: CASSLGTGVGYTF. In DNA, the CDR3 is TGTGCCAGCAGCTTGGGGACAGGGGTTGGCTACACCTTC. Using reference TRBV5-4 and TRBJ1-2 for the parts outside the CDR3, the full variable domain is ETGVTQSPTHLIKTRGQQVTLRCSSQSGHNTVSWYQQALGQGPQFIFQYYREEENGRGNFPPRFSGLQFPNYSSELNVNALELDDSALYLCASSLGTGVGYTFGSGTRLTVV.

The chain links TRBV5-1 to TRBJ1-1; no reliable D call. CDR1 SGHRS and CDR2 YFSETQ come from the germline V gene. The CDR3 spans 13 residues. V was clipped by 2 bases and J by 1 base, with 6 bases between them. CDR3 loop: CASSFDPNTEAFF. CDR3 bases: TGCGCCAGCAGCTTCGACCCGAACACTGAAGCTTTCTTT.

The V gene is TRBV11-1, the J gene TRBJ2-1, with D perhaps being TRBD1 or TRBD2 (5 bases each). The V end was cut by 5 bases, the J end by 4 bases, with 15 bases between. The CDR3 runs 15 residues. CDR1 and CDR2 (germline): SGHAT, FQDESV (reference sequence). CDR3 residues: CASSDRDRRYNEQFF. CDR3 in DNA: TGTGCCAGCAGCGACCGGGACCGGAGGTACAATGAGCAGTTCTTC.

The chain is built from TRBV7-2 and TRBJ2-7; D unresolved. Between the trimmed V and J ends, which lost 5 bases and 4 bases, there was a span of 15 bases. Germline V gene sequence: CDR1 SGHTA, CDR2 FQGNSA. CDR3 length equals 14 residues. The CDR3 spells CASSGLLAKYEQYF. DNA for the CDR3: TGTGCCAGCAGCGGGCTTTTAGCCAAGTACGAGCAGTACTTC.

The CDR3 reads CASSLRRAGGGTYNEQFF. CDR3 sequence (DNA): TGTGCCAGCAGCTTACGAAGAGCGGGGGGAGGGACCTACAATGAGCAGTTCTTC. The rearrangement uses TRBV11-2 and TRBJ2-1, with TRBD2 identical over 9 bases. The germline CDR1 and CDR2 sequences are SGHAT and FQNNGV. The CDR3 covers 18 residues. Losses at the gene ends were 2 bases for V and 2 bases for J; bases not matched to a gene: 10.

The rearrangement uses TRBV10-3 and TRBJ2-3; possibly TRBD1 or TRBD2 for D (5 bases each). V lost 6 bases and J 2 bases, leaving 12 bases between the germline ends. Germline assignment: CDR1 ENHRY and CDR2 SYGVKD. The CDR3 covers 14 residues. The CDR3 DNA reads as TGTGCCATCAGGCGGACTGGGGCCACAGATACGCAGTATTTT. Encoded protein: CAIRRTGATDTQYF.

This chain connects TRBV29-1 to TRBJ2-7; tentatively, D is TRBD1 (6 bases). Germline values: CDR1 SQVTM, CDR2 ANQGSEA. Trimming stripped 6 bases from V and 6 bases from J, with 15 bases between. This CDR3 contains 12 residues. CDR3: CSVRDNLAEQYF. The CDR3 nucleotides read TGCAGCGTACGGGACAACTTAGCCGAGCAGTACTTC.

The chain combines TRBV6-6 with TRBJ2-7; the match to TRBD1 covers 11 bases. V was pared by 8 bases and J by 3 bases, with 6 bases of the junction left unmatched. CDR3 length: 14 residues. From germline, CDR1 is MNHNY and CDR2 SVGAGI (reference sequence). CDR3 coding DNA: TGTGCCAGCCAAGGACAGGGGGCGAGCTACGAGCAGTACTTC. Translating it yields CASQGQGASYEQYF.